This passage covers 27 T cell receptor beta chains from one sample sequenced in a study of neoadjuvant anti-PD-1 for oral cavity cancer. Here immunoSEQ multiplex PCR was the method, and the copy in TCRdb shows in-frame clones only, minus some. The sample holds roughly 10,000 clones, around 62% seen once. As to time point: after neoadjuvant nivolumab, at surgical resection. Here the sequenced sample was tumor tissue, taken after nivolumab (anti-PD-1) treatment. These receptors all stem from a person aged 35-79 years with oral cavity squamous cell carcinoma.

This chain connects TRBV7-6 to TRBJ2-5, with D possibly being TRBD2 (6 bases). This CDR3 contains 15 residues. Germline V CDR1 and CDR2: SGHVS, FNYEAQ. V was pared by 5 bases and J by 2 bases, with 15 bases between. CDR3 sequence (DNA): TGTGCCAGCAGCCCTTTGGCGGCGGGACAAGAGACCCAGTACTTC. It specifies CASSPLAAGQETQYF.

The chain recombines TRBV6-1 with TRBJ2-7, with 7 bases aligning to TRBD1. This CDR3 region has 14 residues. Germline V lookup: CDR1 MNHNS, CDR2 SASEGT. V lost 6 bases, J lost 1 base, and 6 bases stayed unmatched. The CDR3 coding sequence is TGTGCCAGCAGCCGGGACAGCTTTTCCTACGAGCAGTACTTC. Its protein product is CASSRDSFSYEQYF.

Concerning this clone itself: Without the conserved terminal phenylalanine or tryptophan, this CDR3 likely stems from a read error. The limits of the CDR3 on the DNA are not certain, so only TCRdb's listed CDR3 is given. The chain carries TRBV20-1 and TRBJ2-4. Germline CDR1 reads DFQATT; CDR2 reads SNEGSKA (reference sequence). Both ends counted, the CDR3 spans 10 residues. The CDR3 region is CSARLPTDLD.

The chain's CDR3 is CASSLGGGAETQYF. The CDR3 nucleotides read TGTGCCAGCAGTCTTGGCGGAGGGGCCGAGACCCAGTACTTC. The J gene is TRBJ2-5, the V gene TRBV11-2; D is perhaps TRBD2 (6 bases). The germline gives CDR1 SGHAT, CDR2 FQNNGV. CDR3 length: 14 residues. Between the trimmed V and J ends, which lost 6 bases and 5 bases, there was a span of 16 bases.

This clone has a handful of counts. The chain joins TRBV14 to TRBJ1-1, with unresolved D. Trimming pared 2 bases from V and 6 bases from J, leaving 22 bases between. CDR1 is SGHDN, CDR2 FVKESK, per germline. The CDR3 is 17 residues long. The CDR3 loop is CASSQNKVWGEWAEAFF. The CDR3 nucleotides are TGTGCCAGCAGCCAAAATAAGGTCTGGGGTGAGTGGGCTGAAGCTTTCTTT.

The V call is TRBV7-2, the J call TRBJ2-1; 7 nucleotides line up with TRBD2. There are 14 residues in the CDR3. Germline CDR1 and CDR2: SGHTA and FQGNSA. With V trimmed by 3 bases and J by 3 bases, 2 bases remained unmatched. CDR3 region: CASSFGGGYNEQFF. In DNA, the CDR3 is TGTGCCAGCAGCTTTGGGGGGGGCTACAATGAGCAGTTCTTC.

This chain uses TRBV9 with TRBJ2-2; 16 nucleotides agree with TRBD2. Germline CDR1 SGDLS, CDR2 YYNGEE. CDR3 length: 18 amino acids. Unmatched junction bases numbered 7, after V lost 4 bases and J lost 4 bases. CDR3 loop: CASSSGLAGGPVTGELFF. Here the CDR3 DNA reads TGTGCCAGCAGCTCGGGACTAGCGGGGGGGCCGGTCACCGGGGAGCTGTTTTTT.

This chain joins TRBV5-1 and TRBJ2-7, with 11 bases identical to TRBD2. This CDR3 has 18 residues. Germline CDR1 is SGHRS and CDR2 is YFSETQ. V shed 5 bases, J shed 5 bases, and the junction held 18 bases outside the gene matches. CDR3 protein: CASRPFLAGGPTENEQYF. CDR3 bases: TGCGCCAGCAGGCCCTTTTTAGCGGGAGGGCCGACAGAAAACGAGCAGTACTTC.

This clone was counted a few times. This chain links TRBV19 with TRBJ2-5, with 10 bases identical to TRBD2. CDR3 length equals 17 residues. Germline CDR1 is LNHDA and CDR2 is SQIVND (reference sequence). V shed 2 bases, J shed 4 bases, and the junction held 10 bases outside the gene matches. CDR3 residues: CASSISPERGGSETQYF. As DNA, the CDR3 is TGTGCCAGTAGTATATCCCCTGAGCGGGGGGGCTCAGAGACCCAGTACTTC.

The J gene is TRBJ1-5, the V gene TRBV15; D is unclear. This CDR3 is built from 16 residues. The V gene lost 0 bases and the J gene lost 5 bases, with 14 bases spanning the gap. Germline lookup yields CDR1 LNHNV and CDR2 YYDKDF (reference sequence). In nucleotides, the CDR3 is TGTGCCACCAGCAGAGACCCCGCCGCGCGGGATCAGCCCCAGCATTTT. It codes for CATSRDPAARDQPQHF.

The rearrangement links TRBV28 to TRBJ1-1; a weak D match, TRBD1 (6 bases). From germline, CDR1 is MDHEN and CDR2 SYDVKM. CDR3 length: 15 residues. V lost 1 base and J lost 5, with 14 bases in between. The CDR3: CASSLSRRGGTEAFF. The DNA for the CDR3 is TGTGCCAGCAGTTTATCAAGGAGGGGGGGTACTGAAGCTTTCTTT.

The chain uses TRBV7-9 and TRBJ1-2; 7 bases agree with TRBD1. V trimming: 4 bases; J trimming: 4 bases; junction bases outside the gene matches: 3. The CDR3 is 13 amino acids. Looked up from germline, CDR1 is SEHNR and CDR2 is FQNEAQ (reference sequence). The CDR3 protein is CASSWDSTYGYTF. DNA of the CDR3: TGTGCCAGCAGCTGGGACAGTACCTATGGCTACACCTTC.

This chain uses TRBV5-6 with TRBJ1-4; D is ambiguous. The germline gives CDR1 SGHDT, CDR2 YYEEEE. CDR3 length: 14 residues. Between the trimmed V and J ends, which lost 2 bases and 7 bases, there was a span of 12 bases. CDR3 in DNA: TGTGCCAGCAGCTTCGGAATATTGGCTGAAAAACTGTTTTTT. Translating gives CASSFGILAEKLFF.

The chain couples TRBV6-5 to TRBJ2-7, with D unresolved. CDR1 and CDR2 (germline): MNHEY, SVGAGI. Trimming left V 1 base short and J 4 bases short, with 14 bases between. The CDR3 totals 15 residues. The CDR3: CASSYLTRSPYEQYF. DNA of the CDR3: TGTGCCAGCAGTTACTTGACAAGGTCCCCGTACGAGCAGTACTTC.

The chain is built from TRBV6-1 and TRBJ1-1, with TRBD1 matching 8 bases. The CDR3 covers 16 residues. Germline V CDR1 and CDR2: MNHNS, SASEGT. With 3 bases clipped from V and 7 bases from J, the junction kept 13 bases outside the gene matches. The chain's CDR3 is CASSDPPGQGSVEAFF. CDR3 in DNA: TGTGCCAGCAGTGACCCTCCCGGACAGGGTTCCGTTGAAGCTTTCTTT.

This clone is labeled medium-sized. The chain links TRBV7-8 to TRBJ2-2, with D uncertain. The germline V gene has CDR1 SGHVS and CDR2 FQNEAQ. This CDR3 is built from 12 residues. Trimming shortened V by 7 bases and J by 8 bases, and 11 bases separated the two germline ends. The CDR3 bases are TGTGCCAGCACCCGACCCCCGGGGGAGCTGTTTTTT. Amino acid sequence: CASTRPPGELFF. Full variable domain (remainder filled in from reference TRBV7-8 and TRBJ2-2): GAGVSQSPRYKVAKRGQDVALRCDPISGHVSLFWYQQALGQGPEFLTYFQNEAQLDKSGLPSDRFFAERPEGSVSTLKIQRTQQEDSAVYLCASTRPPGELFFGEGSRLTVL.

The genes are TRBV30 and TRBJ2-7; a possible D gene is TRBD2 (6 bases). CDR1 GTSNPN and CDR2 SVGIG come from the germline V gene (reference sequence). The CDR3 runs to 11 residues. Here the CDR3 DNA reads TGTGCTTGGCAGAAGGGGACTCGTCAGTACTTC. Translating it yields CAWQKGTRQYF.

The rearrangement joins TRBV7-6 to TRBJ2-7; TRBD2 aligns across 7 bases. V shed 3 bases, J shed 2 bases, and the junction held 7 bases outside the gene matches. Germline V CDR1 and CDR2: SGHVS, FNYEAQ. The length of the CDR3 is 15 residues. The CDR3 spells CASSFSGASAYEQYF. CDR3 bases: TGTGCCAGCAGCTTCAGCGGGGCTAGCGCCTACGAGCAGTACTTC.

The chain links TRBV29-1 to TRBJ1-3; 8 positions match TRBD1. V gave up 7 bases and J gave up 4 bases; unmatched junction bases: 9. Germline CDR1 and CDR2: SQVTM and ANQGSEA. This CDR3 spans 14 amino acids. CDR3 amino acids: CSASTGEWGNTIYF. The CDR3 DNA follows: TGCAGCGCCTCGACAGGGGAATGGGGAAACACCATATATTTT.

This chain uses TRBV5-1 with TRBJ2-5; 7 bases are shared with TRBD1. CDR3 length: 14 residues. With 4 bases clipped from V and 5 bases from J, the junction kept 8 bases outside the gene matches. CDR1 and CDR2 (germline): SGHRS, YFSETQ. The CDR3 sequence is CASSAGQVRETQYF. DNA for the CDR3: TGCGCCAGCAGCGCCGGACAGGTTCGGGAGACCCAGTACTTC.

The chain uses TRBV7-6 and TRBJ2-3; 7 nucleotides agree with TRBD2. V dropped 3 bases and J dropped 3; count of bases not matched to a gene: 6. The CDR3 extends over 15 amino acids. Germline CDR1 reads SGHVS; CDR2 reads FNYEAQ. CDR3 sequence reads: CASSFGGSGTDTQYF. Here the CDR3 DNA reads TGTGCCAGCAGCTTCGGCGGGAGTGGGACAGATACGCAGTATTTT.

V gene TRBV14 combines with J gene TRBJ2-1, with 9 bases aligning to TRBD2. The V and J ends lost 6 bases and 5 bases, in that order; junction bases with no gene match: 11. The germline V gene has CDR1 SGHDN and CDR2 FVKESK. This CDR3 region has 16 residues. CDR3 protein: CASSQRGTSSNNEQFF. The CDR3 bases are TGTGCCAGCAGTCAAAGGGGGACTAGCAGTAACAATGAGCAGTTCTTC. Full variable domain (outside the CDR3, taken from reference TRBV14 and TRBJ2-1): EAGVTQFPSHSVIEKGQTVTLRCDPISGHDNLYWYRRVMGKEIKFLLHFVKESKQDESGMPNNRFLAERTGGTYSTLKVQPAELEDSGVYFCASSQRGTSSNNEQFFGPGTRLTVL.

The V gene is TRBV29-1, the J gene TRBJ2-7, with D perhaps TRBD2 (5 bases). Trimming took 6 bases from V and 6 from J, leaving 18 bases between them. Germline V gene lookup returns CDR1 SQVTM and CDR2 ANQGSEA. The CDR3 covers 13 residues. The DNA for the CDR3 is TGCAGCGTCCTCGGAGCTTTAGGAGGCGAGCAGTACTTC. This gives the protein CSVLGALGGEQYF.

The CDR3 loop is CASRAGGSYNSPLHF. For the CDR3, the DNA is TGTGCCAGCAGGGCCGGGGGATCCTATAATTCACCCCTCCACTTT. V usage is TRBV6-1 and J usage is TRBJ1-6, with D maybe TRBD1 (5 bases). Germline V gives CDR1 MNHNS, CDR2 SASEGT. The CDR3 has 15 amino acids. The V end lost 6 bases, the J end lost 1 base, and 10 bases lay between the germline ends.

This clone was observed a few times. The chain employs TRBV6-4 and TRBJ1-1, with a tentative D call TRBD1 (5 bases). Between the trimmed V and J ends, which lost 8 bases and 3 bases, there was a span of 13 bases. The V gene's germline CDR1 is MRHNA and CDR2 SNTAGT. The CDR3 sequence is 13 residues long. The CDR3 protein is CASSAREDTEAFF. The CDR3 DNA reads TGTGCCAGCTCTGCCAGGGAGGACACTGAAGCTTTCTTT.

The chain recombines TRBV19 with TRBJ1-1, with 8 nucleotides matching TRBD1. In germline, CDR1 is LNHDA, CDR2 SQIVND (reference sequence). This CDR3 contains 15 residues. Unmatched junction bases numbered 4, after V lost 3 bases and J lost 1 base. The CDR3 is CASSMGDRRNTEAFF. CDR3 bases: TGTGCCAGTAGTATGGGGGACAGGAGGAACACTGAAGCTTTCTTT.

V usage is TRBV4-2 and J usage is TRBJ1-6; 9 bases match TRBD1. The CDR3 loop spans 18 amino acids. CDR1 is LGHNA, CDR2 YNFKEQ, per germline. V shed 0 bases and J 6 bases; nucleotides not matched to a gene: 9. In nucleotides, the CDR3 is TGTGCCAGCAGCCAAGAGGTTGTACAGGGGGCTGGTAATTCACCCCTCCACTTT. Encoded protein: CASSQEVVQGAGNSPLHF.